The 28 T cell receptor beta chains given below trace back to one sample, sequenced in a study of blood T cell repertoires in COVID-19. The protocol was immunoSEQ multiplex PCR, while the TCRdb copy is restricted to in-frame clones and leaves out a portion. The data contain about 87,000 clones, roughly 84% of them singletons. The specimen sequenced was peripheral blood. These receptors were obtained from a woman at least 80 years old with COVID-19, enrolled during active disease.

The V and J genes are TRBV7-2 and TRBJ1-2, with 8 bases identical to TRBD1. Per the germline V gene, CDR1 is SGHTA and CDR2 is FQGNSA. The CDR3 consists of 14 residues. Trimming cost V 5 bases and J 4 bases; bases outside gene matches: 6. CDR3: CASSPDRGPYGYTF. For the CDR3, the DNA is TGTGCCAGCAGCCCTGACAGGGGCCCCTATGGCTACACCTTC.

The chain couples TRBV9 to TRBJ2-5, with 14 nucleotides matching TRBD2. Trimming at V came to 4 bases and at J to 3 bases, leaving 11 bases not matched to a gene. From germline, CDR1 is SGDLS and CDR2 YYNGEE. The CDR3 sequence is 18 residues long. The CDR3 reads CASSLGGLAGGGKETQYF. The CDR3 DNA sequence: TGTGCCAGCAGCTTGGGAGGACTAGCGGGGGGCGGGAAAGAGACCCAGTACTTC. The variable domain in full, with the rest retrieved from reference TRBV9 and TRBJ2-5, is DSGVTQTPKHLITATGQRVTLRCSPRSGDLSVYWYQQSLDQGLQFLIQYYNGEERAKGNILERFSAQQFPDLHSELNLSSLELGDSALYFCASSLGGLAGGGKETQYFGPGTRLLVL.

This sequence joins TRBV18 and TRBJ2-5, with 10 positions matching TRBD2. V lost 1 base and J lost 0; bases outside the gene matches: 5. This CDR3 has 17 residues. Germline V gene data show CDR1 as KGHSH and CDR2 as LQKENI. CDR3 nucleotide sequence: TGTGCCAGCTCACCACTTCGGACTAGCGGCTACCAAGAGACCCAGTACTTC. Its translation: CASSPLRTSGYQETQYF.

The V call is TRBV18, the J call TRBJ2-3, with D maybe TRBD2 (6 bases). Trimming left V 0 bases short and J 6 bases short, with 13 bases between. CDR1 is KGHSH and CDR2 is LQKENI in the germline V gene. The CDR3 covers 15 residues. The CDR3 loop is CASSPPRPEGDTQYF. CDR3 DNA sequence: TGTGCCAGCTCACCACCTAGGCCGGAGGGCGATACGCAGTATTTT.

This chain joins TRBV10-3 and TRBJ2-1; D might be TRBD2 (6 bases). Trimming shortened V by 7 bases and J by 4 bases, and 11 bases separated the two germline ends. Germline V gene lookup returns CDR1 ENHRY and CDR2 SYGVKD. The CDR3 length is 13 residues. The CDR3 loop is CAITSGLYNEQFF. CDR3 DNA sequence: TGTGCCATCACCTCGGGACTGTACAATGAGCAGTTCTTC.

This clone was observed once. The CDR3 loop is CAIRQYNEQFF. The CDR3 DNA is TGTGCCATCAGGCAGTACAATGAGCAGTTCTTC. The V and J genes are TRBV10-3 and TRBJ2-1; D unresolved. Germline-derived CDR1 and CDR2 are ENHRY and SYGVKD. The CDR3 loop spans 11 amino acids. Trimming took off 6 bases at V and 4 bases at J, with 4 bases between the two ends.

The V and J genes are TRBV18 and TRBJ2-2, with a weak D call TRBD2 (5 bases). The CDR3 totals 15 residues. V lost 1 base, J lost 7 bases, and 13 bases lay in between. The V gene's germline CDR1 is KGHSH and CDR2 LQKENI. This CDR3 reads CASSPLLVGVGELFF. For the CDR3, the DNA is TGTGCCAGCTCACCACTGCTGGTGGGAGTCGGGGAGCTGTTTTTT.

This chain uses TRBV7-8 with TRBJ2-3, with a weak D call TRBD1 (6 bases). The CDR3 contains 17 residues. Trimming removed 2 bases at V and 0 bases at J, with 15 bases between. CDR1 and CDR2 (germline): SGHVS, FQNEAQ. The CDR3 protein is CASSLRGNPPSTDTQYF. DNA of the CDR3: TGTGCCAGCAGCTTAAGGGGGAATCCACCTAGCACAGATACGCAGTATTTT.

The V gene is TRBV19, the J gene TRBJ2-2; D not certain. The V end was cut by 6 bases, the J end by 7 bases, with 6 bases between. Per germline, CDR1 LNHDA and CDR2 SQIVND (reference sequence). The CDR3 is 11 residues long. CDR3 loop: CASRLYGELFF. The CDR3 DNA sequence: TGTGCCAGTAGATTATACGGGGAGCTGTTTTTT.

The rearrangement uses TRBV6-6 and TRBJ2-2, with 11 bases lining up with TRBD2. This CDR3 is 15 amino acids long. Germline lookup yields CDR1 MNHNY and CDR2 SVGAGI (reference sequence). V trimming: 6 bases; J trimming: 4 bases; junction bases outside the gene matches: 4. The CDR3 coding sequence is TGTGCCAGCAGCCCCCTAGCGGGGGGCACCGGGGAGCTGTTTTTT. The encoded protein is CASSPLAGGTGELFF.

The CDR3 spells CASSPFSSATNEKLFF. CDR3 coding DNA: TGTGCCAGCTCACCATTTTCAAGCGCAACTAATGAAAAACTGTTTTTT. The chain couples TRBV18 to TRBJ1-4; D gene unclear. V was shortened by 2 bases and J by 0 bases, with 10 bases between the two germline ends. The CDR3 is 16 amino acids. CDR1 KGHSH and CDR2 LQKENI come from the germline V gene.

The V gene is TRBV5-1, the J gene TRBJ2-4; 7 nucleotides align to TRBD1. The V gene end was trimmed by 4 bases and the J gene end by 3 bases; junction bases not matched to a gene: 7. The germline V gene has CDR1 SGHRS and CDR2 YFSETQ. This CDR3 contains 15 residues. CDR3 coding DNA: TGCGCCAGCAGCGCAGGGGGTTCGGGCAAAAACATTCAGTACTTC. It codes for CASSAGGSGKNIQYF.

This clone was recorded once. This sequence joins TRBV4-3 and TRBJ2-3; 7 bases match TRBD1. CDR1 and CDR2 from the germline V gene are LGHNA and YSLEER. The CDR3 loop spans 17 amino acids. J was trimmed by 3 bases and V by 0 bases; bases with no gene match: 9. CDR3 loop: CASSQDRRGPYTDTQYF. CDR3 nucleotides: TGCGCCAGCAGCCAAGATAGAAGGGGGCCTTATACAGATACGCAGTATTTT.

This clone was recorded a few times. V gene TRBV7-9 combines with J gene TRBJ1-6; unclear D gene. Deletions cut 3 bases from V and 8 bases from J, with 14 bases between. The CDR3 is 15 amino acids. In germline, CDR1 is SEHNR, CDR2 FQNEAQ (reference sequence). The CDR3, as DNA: TGTGCCAGCAGCTTGCCCGGGGTGGCGGATTCACCCCTCCACTTT. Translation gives CASSLPGVADSPLHF.

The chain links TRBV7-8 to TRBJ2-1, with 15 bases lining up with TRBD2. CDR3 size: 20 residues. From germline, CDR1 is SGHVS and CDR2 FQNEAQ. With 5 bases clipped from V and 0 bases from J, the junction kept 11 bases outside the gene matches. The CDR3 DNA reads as TGTGCCAGCAGCAGATTCCCCGGGACTAGCGGGAGGAGCTCCTACAATGAGCAGTTCTTC. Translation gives CASSRFPGTSGRSSYNEQFF.

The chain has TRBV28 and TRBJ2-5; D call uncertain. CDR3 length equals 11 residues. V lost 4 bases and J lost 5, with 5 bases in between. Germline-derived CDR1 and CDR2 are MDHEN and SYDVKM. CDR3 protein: CASSSRETQYF. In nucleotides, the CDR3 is TGTGCCAGCAGTTCACGGGAGACCCAGTACTTC. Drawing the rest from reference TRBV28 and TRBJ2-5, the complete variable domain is DVKVTQSSRYLVKRTGEKVFLECVQDMDHENMFWYRQDPGLGLRLIYFSYDVKMKEKGDIPEGYSVSREKKERFSLILESASTNQTSMYLCASSSRETQYFGPGTRLLVL.

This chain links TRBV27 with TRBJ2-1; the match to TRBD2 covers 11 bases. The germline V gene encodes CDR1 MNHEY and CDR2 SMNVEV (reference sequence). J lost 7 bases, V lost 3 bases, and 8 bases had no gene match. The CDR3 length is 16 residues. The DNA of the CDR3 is TGTGCCAGCAGTTTCCTAATAGCGGGAGGGCCAAATGAGCAGTTCTTC. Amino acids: CASSFLIAGGPNEQFF.

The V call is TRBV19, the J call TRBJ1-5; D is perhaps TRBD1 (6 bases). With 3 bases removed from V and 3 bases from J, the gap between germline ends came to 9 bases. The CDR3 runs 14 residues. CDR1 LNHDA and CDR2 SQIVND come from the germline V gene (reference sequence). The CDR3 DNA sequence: TGTGCCAGTAGTATTCGGACAGTCAATCAGCCCCAGCATTTT. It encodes CASSIRTVNQPQHF.

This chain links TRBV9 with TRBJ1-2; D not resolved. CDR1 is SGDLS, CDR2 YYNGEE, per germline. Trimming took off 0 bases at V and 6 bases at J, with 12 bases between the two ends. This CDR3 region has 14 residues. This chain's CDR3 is CASSVEWAENGYTF. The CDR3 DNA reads TGTGCCAGCAGCGTAGAGTGGGCAGAAAATGGCTACACCTTC.

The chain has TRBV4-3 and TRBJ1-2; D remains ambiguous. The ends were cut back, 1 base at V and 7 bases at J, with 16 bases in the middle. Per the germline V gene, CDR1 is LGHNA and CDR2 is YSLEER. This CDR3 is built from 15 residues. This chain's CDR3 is CASSQVRFLGRGYTF. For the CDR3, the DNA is TGCGCCAGCAGCCAAGTCCGTTTCTTGGGCCGTGGCTACACCTTC.

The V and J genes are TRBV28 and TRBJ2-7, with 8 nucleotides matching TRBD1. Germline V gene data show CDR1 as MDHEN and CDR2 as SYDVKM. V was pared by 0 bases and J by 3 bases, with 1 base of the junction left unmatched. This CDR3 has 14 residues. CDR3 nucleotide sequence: TGTGCCAGCAGTTTATGGGACAGGGTCTACGAGCAGTACTTC. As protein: CASSLWDRVYEQYF.

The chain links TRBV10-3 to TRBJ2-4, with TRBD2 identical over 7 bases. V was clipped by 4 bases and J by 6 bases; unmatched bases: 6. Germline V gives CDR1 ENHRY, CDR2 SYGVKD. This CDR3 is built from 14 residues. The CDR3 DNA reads TGTGCCATCAGTGGGGAGGGTTGGGGAAACATTCAGTACTTC. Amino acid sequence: CAISGEGWGNIQYF.

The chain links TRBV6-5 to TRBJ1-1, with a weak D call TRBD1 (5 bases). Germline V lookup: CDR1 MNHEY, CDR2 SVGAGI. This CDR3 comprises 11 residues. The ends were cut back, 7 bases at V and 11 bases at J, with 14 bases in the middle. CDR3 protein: CASTGTGGAFF. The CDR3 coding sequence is TGTGCCAGCACCGGGACGGGGGGGGCTTTCTTT.

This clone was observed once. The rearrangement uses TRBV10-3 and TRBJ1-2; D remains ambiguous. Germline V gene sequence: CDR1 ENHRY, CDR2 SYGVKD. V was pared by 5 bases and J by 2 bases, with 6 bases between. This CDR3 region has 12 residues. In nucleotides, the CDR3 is TGTGCCATCAGTATCACAAACTATGGCTACACCTTC. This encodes CAISITNYGYTF.

CDR3 coding DNA: TGTGCCAGCAGTTTACTAGCGGGTTTCTACGAGCAGTACTTC. Translating gives CASSLLAGFYEQYF. The gene calls are TRBV28 and TRBJ2-7; 8 positions match TRBD2. Germline trimming cut 2 bases from V and 3 bases from J; bases unmatched to any gene: 3. The CDR3 has 14 residues. Germline CDR1 and CDR2: MDHEN and SYDVKM. The full variable domain, in which reference TRBV28 and TRBJ2-7 provide the parts outside the CDR3, is DVKVTQSSRYLVKRTGEKVFLECVQDMDHENMFWYRQDPGLGLRLIYFSYDVKMKEKGDIPEGYSVSREKKERFSLILESASTNQTSMYLCASSLLAGFYEQYFGPGTRLTVT.

The CDR3 nucleotides read TGTGCCAGCTCACCAGTGGCGGGAGCCGGCGAGCAGTACTTC. This gives the protein CASSPVAGAGEQYF. V and J are TRBV18 and TRBJ2-7; TRBD2 matches at 7 bases. This CDR3 spans 14 amino acids. Unmatched junction bases numbered 7, after V lost 2 bases and J lost 6 bases. Germline V gene data show CDR1 as KGHSH and CDR2 as LQKENI.

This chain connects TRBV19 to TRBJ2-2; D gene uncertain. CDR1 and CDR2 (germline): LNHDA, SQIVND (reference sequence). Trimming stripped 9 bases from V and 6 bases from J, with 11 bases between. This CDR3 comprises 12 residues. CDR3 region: CASSRLAGELFF. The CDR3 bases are TGTGCCAGCTCGAGGCTCGCCGGGGAGCTGTTTTTT.

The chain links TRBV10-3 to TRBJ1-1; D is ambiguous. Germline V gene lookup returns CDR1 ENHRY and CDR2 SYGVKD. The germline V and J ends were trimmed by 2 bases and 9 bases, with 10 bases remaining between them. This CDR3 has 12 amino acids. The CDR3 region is CAISEDTPKAFF. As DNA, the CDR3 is TGTGCCATCAGTGAGGACACTCCTAAAGCTTTCTTT.